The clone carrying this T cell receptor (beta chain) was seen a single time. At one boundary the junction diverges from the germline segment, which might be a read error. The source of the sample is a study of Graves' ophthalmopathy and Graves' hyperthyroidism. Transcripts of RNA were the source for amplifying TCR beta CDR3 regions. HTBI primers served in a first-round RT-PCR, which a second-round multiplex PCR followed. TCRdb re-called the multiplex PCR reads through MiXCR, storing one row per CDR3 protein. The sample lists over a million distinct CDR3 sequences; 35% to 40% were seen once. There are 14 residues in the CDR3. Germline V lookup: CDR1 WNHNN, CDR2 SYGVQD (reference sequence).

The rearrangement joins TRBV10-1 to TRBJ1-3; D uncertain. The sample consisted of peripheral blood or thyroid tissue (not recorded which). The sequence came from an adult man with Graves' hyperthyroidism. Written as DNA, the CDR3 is TGCGCCAGCAGTCAGTCTTCCTCTGGAAACACCATATATTTT. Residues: CASSQSSSGNTIYF.